The TCR beta chain under discussion was sequenced for a study of T cells in Graves' hyperthyroidism and ophthalmopathy. V lost 5 bases and J 1 base, leaving 11 bases between the germline ends. The CDR3 has 14 residues. Germline CDR1 and CDR2: SGHTA and FQGTGA. Patients with uncontrolled infections, other autoimmune diseases, pregnancy or lactation were excluded. Researchers took RNA transcripts and amplified the TCR beta CDR3 regions from them. An initial round of RT-PCR targeting the TCR CDR3 relied on the HTBI primer set. MiXCR, run by TCRdb on the multiplex PCR reads, gives a single entry per CDR3 protein. The sample consists of approximately 510,000 distinct CDR3 sequences, about 45% of them appearing once.

What was sequenced was peripheral blood or thyroid tissue (not recorded which). The chain is built from TRBV7-3 and TRBJ1-1, with D unresolved. This TCR was recovered from an adult woman with Graves' disease, either hyperthyroidism or ophthalmopathy (not recorded which). The CDR3 DNA is TGTGCCAGCAGCGACCGGGGAGAGAACACTGAAGCTTTCTTT. It translates to CASSDRGENTEAFF.